The clone carrying this T cell receptor (beta chain) has ten or more counts. Per germline, CDR1 ENHRY and CDR2 SYGVKD. This CDR3 spans 16 amino acids. The V segment lost 3 bases and the J segment 5 bases; nucleotides outside the gene matches: 9. The sample comes from a study of regulatory T cells in long-lasting Graves disease. Time point noted: newly diagnosed GD, antithyroid drugs for less than 3 months. RNA from PBMCs was the source of the TCR library. Library construction for TCR beta used iRepertoire HTBI primers and Arm-PCR of CDR3 regions. TCRdb processed the multiplex PCR reads anew with MiXCR; each CDR3 protein has one entry. The repertoire holds some 600,000 distinct CDR3 sequences, with approximately 16% as singletons. Another study also made use of these data, one on T cells in Graves' hyperthyroidism and ophthalmopathy.

V gene TRBV10-3 combines with J gene TRBJ2-1, with 8 nucleotides matching TRBD1. The origin of this receptor is a man in his late teens or twenties with Graves disease. The specimen comprised peripheral blood mononuclear cells (PBMCs), sampled at new diagnosis, from a patient treated with antithyroid drugs. As DNA, the CDR3 is TGTGCCATCAGTGAAGGGTTTGGACAGGGCAACAATGAGCAGTTCTTC. This sequence encodes CAISEGFGQGNNEQFF.